This T cell receptor beta chain was retrieved from a study of post-analysis software for immune sequencing data. Overall study: Included among the disease courses, which were recorded for the cohort, were relapsing-remitting, secondary progressive and progressive-relapsing multiple sclerosis.

Sequencing libraries made from TCR beta cDNA carried unique molecular identifiers. Approximately 450,000 cDNA molecules were recovered from an input of 1 to 10 million T cells. TCRdb reanalysed the PCR reads using MiXCR and keeps one entry per CDR3 protein. Seen here are fewer than 700,000 distinct CDR3 sequences, around 47% observed once, and the top ten hold over 1.5%. Details on this clonotype: Its antigen is as yet unknown.

The germline V gene encodes CDR1 MGHDK and CDR2 SYGVNS. The CDR3 length is 14 residues. Trimming removed 7 bases from V and 5 bases from J; junction bases left unmatched: 10. Study findings and constraints: Samples made in the same batch grouped tightly together by F measure. Controls showed lower frequencies than patients for several TRBV segments, and TRBV5-6, TRBV5-1 and TRBV20-1 were among these. For normalized Chao1 diversity, multiple sclerosis patients scored significantly lower than controls did.

The sequence derives from a girl aged 5 to 17 with multiple sclerosis. This chain connects TRBV25-1 to TRBJ2-5; TRBD2 aligns across 7 bases. Material for sequencing was blood. CDR3 in DNA: TGTGCCAGCAAGACGACTAGCCAGGCGGAGACCCAGTACTTC. This codes for CASKTTSQAETQYF.